These T cell receptor beta chains were read from a single sample in a study of T cells in Graves' hyperthyroidism and ophthalmopathy. Via MiXCR, TCRdb re-called the multiplex PCR reads, giving one row per CDR3 protein. Altogether about 400,000 distinct CDR3 sequences are present, over 13% being singletons, with the ten largest covering 25% to 30%. Source material: blood. The receptors derive from a man aged 45 to 65 with Graves' ophthalmopathy. Each CDR3 is given with its conserved first and last residue. The D gene is left open where the match is weak. Rows may omit the clone size; those that give it use once, few, many or a size class.

>TRBJ2-7|-|few|TRBV5-6
CASMGHMNEQYF
TGTGCCAGTATGGGACACATGAACGAGCAGTACTTC
>TRBJ2-3|-|-|TRBV4-1
CASSQDTGDTLRTDTQYF
TGCGCCAGCAGCCAAGACACCGGGGACACACTACGGACAGATACGCAGTATTTT
>TRBJ2-7|TRBD1|many|TRBV5-8
CASRRDRGSEQYF
TGTGCCAGCAGGCGGGACAGGGGCTCCGAGCAGTACTTC
>TRBJ1-4|-|many|TRBV5-1
CASSYRRGQGGTEKLFF
TGCGCCAGCAGCTACCGACGGGGGCAGGGAGGAACTGAAAAACTGTTTTTT
>TRBJ1-5|-|many|TRBV19
CASSTSDGQPQHF
TGTGCCAGTAGTACCTCGGACGGTCAGCCCCAGCATTTT
>TRBJ2-7|TRBD1|many|TRBV2
CASTRRGTVDEQYF
TGTGCCAGCACGCGAAGGGGGACAGTAGACGAGCAGTACTTC
>TRBJ1-4|-|-|TRBV9
CASSEDSEKLFF
TGTGCCAGCAGCGAGGATAGTGAAAAACTGTTTTTT
>TRBJ2-1|TRBD2|many|TRBV3-1
CASSKGLAGHNEQFF
TGTGCCAGCAGCAAAGGACTAGCGGGACACAATGAGCAGTTCTTC
>TRBJ2-7|TRBD2|many|TRBV29-1
CSGILAGRYEQYF
TGCAGCGGTATACTAGCGGGAAGGTACGAGCAGTACTTC
>TRBJ1-1|-|few|TRBV12-3/TRBV12-4
CASSLADEAFF
TGTGCCAGCAGTTTGGCTGATGAAGCTTTCTTT
>TRBJ2-3|-|many|TRBV20-1
CSGSSDTQYF
TGCAGTGGCTCTTCAGATACGCAGTATTTT
>TRBJ1-2|TRBD1|-|TRBV6-1
CASLPGTGRSKYGYTF
TGTGCCAGTCTACCCGGGACAGGGAGATCTAAGTATGGCTACACCTTC
>TRBJ1-5|-|many|TRBV30
CAWTDSLSNQPQHF
TGTGCCTGGACGGACAGTCTTAGCAATCAGCCCCAGCATTTT
>TRBJ2-3|-|-|TRBV9
CASSGVVGLDTQYF
TGTGCCAGCAGCGGCGTGGTCGGGTTAGATACGCAGTATTTT
>TRBJ2-7|-|few|TRBV29-1
CSVFTGSQYF
TGCAGCGTGTTCACAGGGTCGCAGTACTTC
>TRBJ2-1|TRBD1|many|TRBV3-1
CASSQSGTGGASEQFF
TGTGCCAGCAGCCAGAGCGGGACAGGGGGCGCATCTGAGCAGTTCTTC
>TRBJ2-1|TRBD1|many|TRBV5-1
CASSSGQGARGNEQFF
TGCGCCAGCAGCTCGGGACAGGGGGCCCGGGGCAATGAGCAGTTCTTC
>TRBJ2-3|TRBD1|many|TRBV5-1
CASSLGGTDHLGTQYF
TGCGCCAGCAGCTTGGGAGGGACAGATCATTTGGGTACGCAGTATTTT
>TRBJ2-1|-|few|TRBV27
CASSLSQTYNEQFF
TGTGCCAGCAGTTTATCGCAGACTTACAATGAGCAGTTCTTC
>TRBJ2-1|TRBD2|few|TRBV10-3
CAITPLGGSSEQFF
TGTGCCATCACCCCCCTGGGCGGGAGCAGTGAGCAGTTCTTC
>TRBJ2-7|-|few|TRBV27
CASLARLVSYEQYF
TGTGCCAGCCTAGCGCGACTAGTGTCTTACGAGCAGTACTTC
>TRBJ1-1|-|many|TRBV3-1
CASSQERIGANTEAFF
TGTGCCAGCAGCCAAGAACGGATCGGGGCGAACACTGAAGCTTTCTTT
>TRBJ2-1|TRBD2|-|TRBV6-2/TRBV6-3
CASSGTSGRINEQFF
TGTGCCAGCAGTGGGACTAGCGGACGAATTAATGAGCAGTTCTTC
>TRBJ2-2|-|many|TRBV24-1
CATSRDASYTGELFF
TGTGCCACCAGCCGGGACGCCTCCTACACCGGGGAGCTGTTTTTT
>TRBJ2-1|-|many|TRBV7-3
CASSLYNNEQFF
TGTGCCAGCAGCTTATACAACAATGAGCAGTTCTTC
>TRBJ2-7|TRBD1|many|TRBV5-1
CASSIQGASYEQYF
TGCGCCAGCAGCATACAGGGGGCGTCCTACGAGCAGTACTTC
>TRBJ2-5|-|many|TRBV5-1
CASSLEVETQYF
TGCGCCAGCAGCTTGGAGGTAGAGACCCAGTACTTC
>TRBJ2-7|TRBD1|-|TRBV7-9
CASSGTRDRTYEQYF
TGTGCCAGCAGCGGAACCCGGGACAGGACCTACGAGCAGTACTTC
>TRBJ2-1|TRBD2|-|TRBV7-6
CASSWTSRTENEQFF
TGTGCCAGCAGCTGGACTAGCAGGACAGAGAATGAGCAGTTCTTC
>TRBJ1-1|TRBD1|few|TRBV14
CASSQGQPYRGGNTEAFF
TGTGCCAGCAGCCAAGGACAACCTTACAGGGGAGGGAACACTGAAGCTTTCTTT
>TRBJ1-1|-|many|TRBV6-1
CASSESQGTTEAFF
TGTGCCAGCAGTGAATCCCAGGGAACCACTGAAGCTTTCTTT
>TRBJ1-1|-|many|TRBV20-1
CSAKEGNTEAFF
TGCAGTGCTAAGGAGGGTAACACTGAAGCTTTCTTT
>TRBJ1-1|-|many|TRBV7-9
CASSYTRDTEAFF
TGTGCCAGCAGCTATACGAGGGACACTGAAGCTTTCTTT
>TRBJ2-3|-|many|TRBV7-2
CASSLLVAYTDTQYF
TGTGCCAGCAGCTTACTTGTTGCGTACACAGATACGCAGTATTTT